This TCR beta chain originates from a study of neurological immune-mediated disorders. After removal of 4 bases from V and 6 bases from J, the junction contained 9 bases not matched to a gene. This CDR3 is 14 amino acids long. Looked up from germline, CDR1 is SNHLY and CDR2 is FYNNEI. Findings and limits, study-wide: None of the CDR3 amino acid sequences of expanded clones recurred across subjects, suggesting private repertoires in all groups. The most TCR clonal expansion was seen in HTLV-1-associated myelopathy, whereas the least was seen in multiple sclerosis, below the level in healthy controls.

Via MiXCR, TCRdb re-called the 5' RACE reads, giving one row per CDR3 protein. Altogether 50,000 to 75,000 distinct CDR3 sequences are present, approximately 11% being singletons, with the ten largest covering roughly a tenth. This clonotype has a count of ten or more. The antigen remains unidentified. PBMCs stored at -80 C, numbering 2 million, were the origin of the unsorted libraries. The sequenced sample consisted of PBMCs. This chain links TRBV2 with TRBJ2-7; TRBD2 matches at 7 bases. The receptor was derived from a woman between 55 and 75 years old with HTLV-1-associated myelopathy (HAM/TSP). The CDR3: CASSAEGGPSEQYF. CDR3 sequence (DNA): TGTGCCAGCAGTGCGGAGGGAGGGCCTAGCGAGCAGTACTTC.